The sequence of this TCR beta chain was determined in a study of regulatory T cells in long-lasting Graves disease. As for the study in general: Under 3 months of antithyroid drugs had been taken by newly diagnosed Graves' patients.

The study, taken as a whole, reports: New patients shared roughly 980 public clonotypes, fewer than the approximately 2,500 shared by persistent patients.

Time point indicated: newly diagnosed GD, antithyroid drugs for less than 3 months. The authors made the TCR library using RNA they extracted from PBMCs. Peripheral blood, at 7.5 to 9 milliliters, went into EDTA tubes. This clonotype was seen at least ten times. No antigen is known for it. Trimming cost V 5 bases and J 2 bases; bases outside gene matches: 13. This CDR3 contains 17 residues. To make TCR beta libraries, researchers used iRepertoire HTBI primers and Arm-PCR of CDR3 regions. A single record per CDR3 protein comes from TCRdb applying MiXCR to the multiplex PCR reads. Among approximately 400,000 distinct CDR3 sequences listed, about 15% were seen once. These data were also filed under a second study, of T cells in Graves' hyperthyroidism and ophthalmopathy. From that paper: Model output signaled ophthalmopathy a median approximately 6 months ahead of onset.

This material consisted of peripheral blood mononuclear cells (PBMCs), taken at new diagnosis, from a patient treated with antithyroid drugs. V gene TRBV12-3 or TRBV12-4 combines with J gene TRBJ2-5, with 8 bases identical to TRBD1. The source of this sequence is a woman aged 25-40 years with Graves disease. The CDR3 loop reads CASSPGQGIRVQETQYF. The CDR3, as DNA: TGTGCCAGCAGTCCCGGACAGGGAATCCGCGTACAAGAGACCCAGTACTTC.